The clone carrying this T cell receptor (beta chain) was recorded once. The antigen is unknown. This sample stems from a study of shared clonotypes between healthy human individuals. Overall study findings and caveats: Rarefaction revealed incomplete sorted-subset sequencing despite large depth. Collection of samples was limited to blood; tissue repertoires likely differ.

Authors' data handling: Without quality scores, immunoSEQ junctional reads could not be filtered like full-length reads. Method: immunoSEQ multiplex PCR; TCRdb's copy keeps in-frame clones and lacks some. That table is the source of V, J and clone size, and D and trimming were worked out from the DNA. This table holds some 2.1 million clones, around 93% found once. CDR1 and CDR2 from the germline V gene are SGDLS and YYNGEE. Trimming cost V 5 bases and J 2 bases; bases outside gene matches: 6. The CDR3 extends over 15 amino acids. CD45RO negativity and positive selection for CCR7 defined naive CD8 cells, a population that excluded terminally differentiated effector memory CD45RA+ cells.

The V call is TRBV9, the J call TRBJ2-1; TRBD2 matches at 8 bases. This receptor was identified in a man aged 18 to 30 in good health. Some clones in this sample may be carry-over from other donors' samples. Material: naive CD8+ T cells from PBMCs. The CDR3: CASSKAGDTYNEQFF. The CDR3, as DNA: TGTGCCAGCAGTAAAGCGGGAGACACCTACAATGAGCAGTTCTTC.